Below, 26 T cell receptor beta chains from the same sample are listed, as sequenced in a study of T cells in tuberculosis. TCRdb keeps only in-frame clones here, not all; method: immunoSEQ multiplex PCR. The sample carries some 23,000 clones, more than 80% recorded once. Sequencing used PBMCs. These receptors all stem from a donor aged 5-35 years with latent tuberculosis or without tuberculosis infection. Some clones in this sample may be carry-over from other donors' samples.

V and J are TRBV7-8 and TRBJ1-3; D is unresolved. The germline CDR1 and CDR2 sequences are SGHVS and FQNEAQ. The CDR3 covers 15 residues. Deletions cut 5 bases from V and 0 bases from J, with 11 bases between. Here the CDR3 reads CASSRTVSSGNTIYF. The CDR3 nucleotides read TGTGCCAGCAGCCGAACAGTCAGCTCTGGAAACACCATATATTTT.

V gene TRBV15 combines with J gene TRBJ1-2; TRBD1 matches at 8 bases. V was clipped by 5 bases and J by 1 base; unmatched bases: 9. From germline, CDR1 is LNHNV and CDR2 YYDKDF (reference sequence). There are 16 residues in the CDR3. The CDR3 sequence: CATSPNPGQVNYGYTF. CDR3 sequence (DNA): TGTGCCACCAGCCCCAATCCGGGACAGGTTAACTATGGCTACACCTTC.

The chain couples TRBV10-1 to TRBJ2-2; 8 bases agree with TRBD2. Germline V gene lookup returns CDR1 WNHNN and CDR2 SYGVQD (reference sequence). J gave up 4 bases and V 8 bases, and 6 bases lay outside the gene matches. The CDR3 spans 14 residues. The CDR3 nucleotides read TGCGCCAGCCATAGCGGGGAAGGCACCGGGGAGCTGTTTTTT. Translated: CASHSGEGTGELFF.

The chain links TRBV7-8 to TRBJ2-7; 11 nucleotides align to TRBD1. This CDR3 spans 17 amino acids. Germline loops: CDR1 SGHVS, CDR2 FQNEAQ. Trimming at V came to 5 bases and at J to 3 bases, leaving 12 bases not matched to a gene. CDR3 protein: CASSVGRTGGLYYEQYF. CDR3 nucleotides: TGTGCCAGCAGCGTTGGTAGGACAGGGGGCCTGTACTACGAGCAGTACTTC. The whole variable domain, filled in from reference TRBV7-8 and TRBJ2-7, reads GAGVSQSPRYKVAKRGQDVALRCDPISGHVSLFWYQQALGQGPEFLTYFQNEAQLDKSGLPSDRFFAERPEGSVSTLKIQRTQQEDSAVYLCASSVGRTGGLYYEQYFGPGTRLTVT.

The CDR3, as DNA: TGCAGCGTATCTCGTGGTGGACAGGAGAGATTTAGAGCTTTCTTT. This codes for CSVSRGGQERFRAFF. This chain uses TRBV29-1 with TRBJ1-1, with TRBD1 identical over 7 bases. The CDR3 consists of 15 residues. V lost 6 bases, J lost 10 bases, and 20 bases stayed unmatched. CDR1 SQVTM and CDR2 ANQGSEA come from the germline V gene.

CDR3 nucleotide sequence: TGTGCCAGTAGTAACAGGGAGTATGGCTACACCTTC. Translation gives CASSNREYGYTF. V and J are TRBV19 and TRBJ1-2; tentative D call: TRBD1 (6 bases). CDR3 length: 12 amino acids. The ends were cut back, 4 bases at V and 5 bases at J, with 8 bases in the middle. Germline CDR1 and CDR2: LNHDA and SQIVND (reference sequence).

The chain is built from TRBV9 and TRBJ2-3, with 13 positions matching TRBD2. Germline V lookup: CDR1 SGDLS, CDR2 YYNGEE. The CDR3 runs 17 residues. Trimming removed 4 bases from V and 5 bases from J; junction bases left unmatched: 10. The DNA of the CDR3 is TGTGCCAGCAGCTCTCAACTAGCGGGGGGGCCGAGAGATACGCAGTATTTT. As protein: CASSSQLAGGPRDTQYF.

The V and J genes are TRBV5-8 and TRBJ2-7; D uncertain. Germline V CDR1 and CDR2: SGHTS, YDEGEE. There are 14 residues in the CDR3. Trimming stripped 3 bases from V and 0 bases from J, with 10 bases between. CDR3 in DNA: TGTGCCAGCAGCTACGCGTACGGCTCCTACGAGCAGTACTTC. Its protein is CASSYAYGSYEQYF.

This chain uses TRBV29-1 with TRBJ2-3; 9 bases line up with TRBD2. CDR1 SQVTM and CDR2 ANQGSEA come from the germline V gene. J lost 9 bases, V lost 6 bases, and 13 bases had no gene match. CDR3 length: 14 amino acids. This chain's CDR3 is CSVKTSGSGGTQYF. The CDR3 DNA reads as TGCAGCGTCAAGACTAGCGGTTCTGGGGGGACGCAGTATTTT.

V usage is TRBV11-2 and J usage is TRBJ1-2; D may be TRBD1 (6 bases). CDR1 and CDR2 from the germline V gene are SGHAT and FQNNGV. V was clipped by 5 bases and J by 0 bases, with 19 bases between them. This CDR3 has 17 residues. In DNA form, the CDR3 reads TGTGCCAGCAGCCCCCGAGGTCTGGGGGCCTCTAACTATGGCTACACCTTC. Translated, it gives CASSPRGLGASNYGYTF.

The V gene is TRBV7-8, the J gene TRBJ1-5, with 8 positions matching TRBD1. Trimming took 7 bases from V and 3 from J; bases not matched to a gene: 17. The CDR3 totals 18 residues. CDR1 is SGHVS, CDR2 FQNEAQ, per germline. The chain's CDR3 is CASTLLQLTGAFNQPQHF. In nucleotides, the CDR3 is TGTGCCAGCACCCTCCTCCAGTTGACAGGGGCTTTCAATCAGCCCCAGCATTTT.

This clone was seen only once. The V and J genes are TRBV10-3 and TRBJ2-3, with TRBD2 matching 11 bases. Germline V gene data show CDR1 as ENHRY and CDR2 as SYGVKD. The CDR3 has 20 residues. Trimming took 2 bases from V and 0 from J; bases not matched to a gene: 13. The CDR3 spells CAISEPPGARTSGSTDTQYF. The CDR3 bases are TGTGCCATCAGTGAGCCCCCCGGGGCCCGGACTAGCGGGAGCACAGATACGCAGTATTTT.

V usage is TRBV5-6 and J usage is TRBJ1-3; D unclear. Trimming took off 3 bases at V and 0 bases at J, with 19 bases between the two ends. Germline CDR1 reads SGHDT; CDR2 reads YYEEEE. CDR3 length: 18 amino acids. CDR3 amino acids: CASSSRPLGSLSGNTIYF. The CDR3, as DNA: TGTGCCAGCAGCTCCCGCCCACTCGGTTCGCTCTCTGGAAACACCATATATTTT. The variable domain in full, with the rest retrieved from reference TRBV5-6 and TRBJ1-3, is DAGVTQSPTHLIKTRGQQVTLRCSPKSGHDTVSWYQQALGQGPQFIFQYYEEEERQRGNFPDRFSGHQFPNYSSELNVNALLLGDSALYLCASSSRPLGSLSGNTIYFGEGSWLTVV.

J is TRBJ1-2 and V is TRBV19; D may be TRBD1 (5 bases). The CDR3 has 13 residues. Germline V gene data show CDR1 as LNHDA and CDR2 as SQIVND (reference sequence). Trimming pared 1 base from V and 9 bases from J, leaving 12 bases between. The CDR3 nucleotides are TGTGCCAGTAGTATAGCCGCAGGGCAAAGCTACACCTTC. This translates into CASSIAAGQSYTF.

This clone was observed a single time. The V call is TRBV18, the J call TRBJ1-3; maybe TRBD1 (5 bases). The V and J ends lost 5 bases and 0 bases respectively, with 17 bases between them. CDR1 and CDR2 (germline): KGHSH, LQKENI. This CDR3 is built from 17 residues. CDR3 sequence: CASSISGTTNSGNTIYF. CDR3 nucleotide sequence: TGTGCCAGCTCAATTAGCGGGACGACAAACTCTGGAAACACCATATATTTT.

This sequence joins TRBV19 and TRBJ2-7; weak D call: TRBD1 (5 bases). Trimming pared 11 bases from V and 6 bases from J, leaving 23 bases between. The CDR3 is 14 amino acids. CDR1 is LNHDA, CDR2 SQIVND, per germline (reference sequence). Here the CDR3 reads CASLGVGRAAEQYF. The CDR3 coding sequence is TGTGCCTCCTTAGGGGTGGGCAGGGCGGCCGAGCAGTACTTC. The whole variable domain, remainder taken from reference TRBV19 and TRBJ2-7, is DGGITQSPKYLFRKEGQNVTLSCEQNLNHDAMYWYRQDPGQGLRLIYYSQIVNDFQKGDIAEGYSVSREKKESFPLTVTSAQKNPTAFYLCASLGVGRAAEQYFGPGTRLTVT.

This clone appeared a single time. The genes are TRBV11-2 and TRBJ2-7; D may be TRBD1 (6 bases). V was cut by 1 base and J by 1 base, with 17 bases left in between. Germline CDR1 is SGHAT and CDR2 is FQNNGV. This CDR3 spans 17 amino acids. CDR3 amino acids: CASSLVAGDRRSYEQYF. DNA for the CDR3: TGTGCCAGCAGCTTAGTGGCAGGGGACCGAAGATCCTACGAGCAGTACTTC.

This clone was recorded once. This chain connects TRBV19 to TRBJ2-7, with 7 positions matching TRBD1. Germline loops: CDR1 LNHDA, CDR2 SQIVND (reference sequence). This CDR3 region has 15 residues. V gave up 1 base and J gave up 2 bases; unmatched junction bases: 5. CDR3 in DNA: TGTGCCAGTAGTATAGGAAAGGGACAGACCTACGAGCAGTACTTC. It translates to CASSIGKGQTYEQYF.

This clone was found once. The rearrangement uses TRBV7-8 and TRBJ1-2; TRBD1 agrees at 11 bases. Germline CDR1 and CDR2: SGHVS and FQNEAQ. The CDR3 contains 16 residues. V dropped 1 base and J dropped 4; count of bases not matched to a gene: 5. The CDR3 DNA sequence: TGTGCCAGCAGCTTAGTTGGGACAGGGGGGAGCTATGGCTACACCTTC. This sequence encodes CASSLVGTGGSYGYTF.

This clone was found once. The J gene is TRBJ2-6, the V gene TRBV7-6; D is perhaps TRBD2 (6 bases). The CDR3 runs 17 residues. Germline values: CDR1 SGHVS, CDR2 FNYEAQ. Trimming took 5 bases from V and 0 from J, leaving 14 bases between them. The CDR3 reads CASSPRGGLSGANVLTF. CDR3 DNA: TGTGCCAGCAGCCCCAGAGGAGGGCTCTCTGGGGCCAACGTCCTGACTTTC.

V and J are TRBV4-1 and TRBJ2-2; D possibly corresponds to TRBD2 (6 bases). CDR1 is MGHRA and CDR2 is YSYEKL in the germline V gene. V lost 6 bases and J lost 2, with 13 bases in between. The CDR3 loop spans 15 amino acids. This chain's CDR3 is CASSPGGFNTGELFF. CDR3 sequence (DNA): TGCGCCAGCAGTCCCGGGGGTTTCAACACCGGGGAGCTGTTTTTT.

In this sample, this clone turned up a few times. The chain recombines TRBV5-1 with TRBJ1-1; the D gene is possibly TRBD1 (5 bases). In germline, CDR1 is SGHRS, CDR2 YFSETQ. Trimming removed 0 bases at V and 4 bases at J, with 13 bases between. This CDR3 spans 15 amino acids. This CDR3 reads CASSLVPRGGTEAFF. In DNA form, the CDR3 reads TGCGCCAGCAGCTTGGTCCCCCGGGGGGGCACTGAAGCTTTCTTT.

CDR3 region: CASRSERERGQFF. CDR3 in DNA: TGTGCCAGCAGATCGGAGCGAGAAAGAGGGCAGTTCTTC. The J gene is TRBJ2-1, the V gene TRBV6-5; D ambiguous. The CDR3 is made up of 13 amino acids. V shed 6 bases and J shed 12 bases, with 18 bases lying between them. Germline assignment: CDR1 MNHEY and CDR2 SVGAGI.

This clone was observed once. The chain employs TRBV6-4 and TRBJ1-2, with D possibly matching TRBD1 (6 bases). CDR1 is MRHNA and CDR2 is SNTAGT in the germline V gene. V lost 5 bases and J lost 0, with 22 bases in between. This CDR3 has 18 residues. The CDR3 region has the DNA TGTGCCAGCAGTAGTGACCCAAGGGGCAGGGGAGCTAACTATGGCTACACCTTC. Translated: CASSSDPRGRGANYGYTF.

This chain links TRBV19 with TRBJ1-1; 7 nucleotides match TRBD1. This CDR3 region has 13 residues. The germline gives CDR1 LNHDA, CDR2 SQIVND (reference sequence). Trimming took 5 bases from V and 3 from J; bases not matched to a gene: 3. CDR3 protein: CASSSTGDTEAFF. The DNA for the CDR3 is TGTGCCAGTAGTTCCACAGGGGACACTGAAGCTTTCTTT.

The chain links TRBV5-1 to TRBJ1-6, with TRBD1 matching 8 bases. The CDR3 spans 14 residues. Looked up from germline, CDR1 is SGHRS and CDR2 is YFSETQ. The V gene end was trimmed by 4 bases and the J gene end by 5 bases; junction bases not matched to a gene: 2. CDR3 DNA: TGCGCCAGCAGCCAGGGACAGGATAATTCACCCCTCCACTTT. It yields the protein CASSQGQDNSPLHF.